This entry lists 8 T cell receptor beta chains sequenced from one sample in a study of blood T cell repertoires in COVID-19. The data were produced by immunoSEQ multiplex PCR, yet TCRdb's version contains in-frame clones alone and is incomplete. The profile shows 70,000 to 95,000 clones, roughly 92% of them singletons. The sequenced sample consisted of peripheral blood. The receptors derive from a woman aged 60-75 years with active COVID-19.

The CDR3 here is CASRRGQTNEKLFF. The CDR3 nucleotides are TGTGCCAGCAGGAGGGGACAAACTAATGAAAAACTGTTTTTT. This chain links TRBV6-6 with TRBJ1-4, with D possibly being TRBD1 (6 bases). Trimming shortened V by 6 bases and J by 1 base, and 9 bases separated the two germline ends. CDR3 length equals 14 residues. CDR1 is MNHNY, CDR2 SVGAGI, per germline (reference sequence).

This chain links TRBV2 with TRBJ2-7; a possible D gene is TRBD1 (5 bases). Germline V gene lookup returns CDR1 SNHLY and CDR2 FYNNEI. Trimming took 5 bases from V and 6 from J, leaving 8 bases between them. The CDR3 sequence is 11 residues long. The CDR3 reads CASSSGPEQYF. CDR3 nucleotide sequence: TGTGCCAGCAGTTCAGGGCCCGAGCAGTACTTC.

The V gene is TRBV14, the J gene TRBJ2-1; D is possibly TRBD2 (5 bases). Germline V CDR1 and CDR2: SGHDN, FVKESK. The CDR3 length is 16 residues. The germline V and J ends were trimmed by 3 bases and 0 bases, with 12 bases remaining between them. Written as DNA, the CDR3 is TGTGCCAGCAGCCAGCGCGGGCAAAGCTCCTACAATGAGCAGTTCTTC. Protein product: CASSQRGQSSYNEQFF.

The chain joins TRBV30 to TRBJ2-2, with 11 bases that match TRBD2. V lost 4 bases to trimming and J lost 4 bases; unmatched junction nucleotides: 2. Germline loops: CDR1 GTSNPN, CDR2 SVGIG (reference sequence). This CDR3 spans 14 amino acids. The CDR3 spells CAWIAGGPTGELFF. CDR3 DNA: TGTGCCTGGATAGCGGGGGGGCCCACCGGGGAGCTGTTTTTT.

The chain uses TRBV28 and TRBJ1-5, with 9 bases fitting TRBD1. From germline, CDR1 is MDHEN and CDR2 SYDVKM. The CDR3 sequence is 17 residues long. The V gene end was trimmed by 3 bases and the J gene end by 0 bases; junction bases not matched to a gene: 6. The CDR3 region is CASSFLGTGYSNQPQHF. DNA of the CDR3: TGTGCCAGCAGTTTTCTGGGGACAGGGTATAGCAATCAGCCCCAGCATTTT.

The genes are TRBV13 and TRBJ2-5, with 12 bases matching TRBD2. V shed 5 bases, J shed 5 bases, and the junction held 12 bases outside the gene matches. The CDR3 runs 17 residues. The germline V gene encodes CDR1 PRHDT and CDR2 FYEKMQ (reference sequence). CDR3 sequence reads: CASSTGTSGLLGETQYF. Here the CDR3 DNA reads TGTGCCAGCAGCACCGGGACTAGCGGGCTGTTGGGGGAGACCCAGTACTTC.

J is TRBJ1-2 and V is TRBV4-1; D not resolved. The germline V gene encodes CDR1 MGHRA and CDR2 YSYEKL. There are 15 residues in the CDR3. V lost 0 bases and J lost 0, with 8 bases in between. Here the CDR3 reads CASSQESGSNYGYTF. The CDR3 DNA follows: TGCGCCAGCAGCCAAGAGTCGGGTTCTAACTATGGCTACACCTTC.

This chain links TRBV7-3 with TRBJ2-5; D may be TRBD2 (6 bases). Trimming took off 0 bases at V and 4 bases at J, with 12 bases between the two ends. This CDR3 spans 15 amino acids. Germline V gene sequence: CDR1 SGHTA, CDR2 FQGTGA. The CDR3 DNA reads TGTGCCAGCAGCTTAACCCGGGAGCCCGGAGAGACCCAGTACTTC. Amino acid sequence: CASSLTREPGETQYF.